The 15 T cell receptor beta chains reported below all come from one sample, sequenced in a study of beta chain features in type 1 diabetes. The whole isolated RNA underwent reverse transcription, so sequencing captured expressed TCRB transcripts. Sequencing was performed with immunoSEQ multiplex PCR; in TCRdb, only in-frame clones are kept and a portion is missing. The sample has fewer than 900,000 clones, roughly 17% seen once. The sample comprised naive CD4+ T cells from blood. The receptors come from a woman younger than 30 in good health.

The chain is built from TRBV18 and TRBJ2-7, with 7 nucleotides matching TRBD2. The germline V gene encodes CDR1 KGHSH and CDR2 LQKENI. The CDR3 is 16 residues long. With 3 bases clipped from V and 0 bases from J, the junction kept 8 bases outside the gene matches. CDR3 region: CASSPWDGGISYEQYF. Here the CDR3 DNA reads TGTGCCAGCTCACCCTGGGACGGGGGGATCTCCTACGAGCAGTACTTC.

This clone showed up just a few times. The CDR3 DNA sequence: TGTGCCAGTAGGGACGGGGGCGGCTATCAGCCCCAGCATTTT. Residues: CASRDGGGYQPQHF. The V and J genes are TRBV19 and TRBJ1-5, with TRBD1 as a possible D gene (6 bases). Trimming pared 6 bases from V and 5 bases from J, leaving 14 bases between. The CDR3 is 14 residues long. Germline CDR1 LNHDA, CDR2 SQIVND (reference sequence).

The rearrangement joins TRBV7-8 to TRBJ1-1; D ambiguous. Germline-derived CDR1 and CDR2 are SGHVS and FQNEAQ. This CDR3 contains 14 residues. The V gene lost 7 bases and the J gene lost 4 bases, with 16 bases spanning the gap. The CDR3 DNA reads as TGTGCCAGCACGAATCCCGGGAGGAGCACTGAAGCTTTCTTT. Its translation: CASTNPGRSTEAFF.

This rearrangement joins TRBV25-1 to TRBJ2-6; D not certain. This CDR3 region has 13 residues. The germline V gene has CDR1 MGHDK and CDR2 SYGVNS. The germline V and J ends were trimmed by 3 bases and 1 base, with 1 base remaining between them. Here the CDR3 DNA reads TGTGCCAGCAGTGAGTCTGGGGCCAACGTCCTGACTTTC. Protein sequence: CASSESGANVLTF.

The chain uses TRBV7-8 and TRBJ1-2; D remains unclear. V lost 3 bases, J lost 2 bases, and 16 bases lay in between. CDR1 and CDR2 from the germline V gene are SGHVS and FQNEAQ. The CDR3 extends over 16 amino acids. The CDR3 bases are TGTGCCAGCAGCTTCAACCGGGTCCTGAGGAACTATGGCTACACCTTC. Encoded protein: CASSFNRVLRNYGYTF.

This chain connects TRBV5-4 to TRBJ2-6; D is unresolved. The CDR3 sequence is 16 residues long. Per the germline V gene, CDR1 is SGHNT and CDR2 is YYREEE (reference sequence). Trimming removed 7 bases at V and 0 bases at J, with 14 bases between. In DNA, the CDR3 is TGTGCCAGCGCTCGAGTTCTGCTCTCTGGGGCCAACGTCCTGACTTTC. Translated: CASARVLLSGANVLTF.

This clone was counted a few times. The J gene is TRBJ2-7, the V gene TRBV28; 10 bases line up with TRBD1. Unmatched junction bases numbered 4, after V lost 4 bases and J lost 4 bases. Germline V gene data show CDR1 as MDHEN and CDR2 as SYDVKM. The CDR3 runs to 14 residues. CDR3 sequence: CASSSGTGVYEQYF. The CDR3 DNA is TGTGCCAGCAGTTCCGGGACAGGGGTATACGAGCAGTACTTC.

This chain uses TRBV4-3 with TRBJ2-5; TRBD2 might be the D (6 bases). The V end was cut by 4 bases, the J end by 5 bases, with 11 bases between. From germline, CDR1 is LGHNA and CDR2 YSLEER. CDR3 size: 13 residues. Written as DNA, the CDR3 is TGCGCCAGCAGCCCCGGGGGAACGGAGACCCAGTACTTC. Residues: CASSPGGTETQYF.

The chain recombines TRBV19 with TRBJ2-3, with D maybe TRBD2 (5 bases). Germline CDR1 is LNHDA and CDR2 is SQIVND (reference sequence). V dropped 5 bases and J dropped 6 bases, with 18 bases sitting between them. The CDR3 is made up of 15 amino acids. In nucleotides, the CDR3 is TGTGCCAGTAGTGAGGAGCGGTCGAGTTTGGATACGCAGTATTTT. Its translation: CASSEERSSLDTQYF. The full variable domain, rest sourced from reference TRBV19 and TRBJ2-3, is DGGITQSPKYLFRKEGQNVTLSCEQNLNHDAMYWYRQDPGQGLRLIYYSQIVNDFQKGDIAEGYSVSREKKESFPLTVTSAQKNPTAFYLCASSEERSSLDTQYFGPGTRLTVL.

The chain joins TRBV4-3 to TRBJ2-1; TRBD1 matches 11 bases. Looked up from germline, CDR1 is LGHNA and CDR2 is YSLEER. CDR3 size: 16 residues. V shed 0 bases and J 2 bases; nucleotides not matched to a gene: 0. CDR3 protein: CASSQEGQGAYNEQFF. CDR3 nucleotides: TGCGCCAGCAGCCAAGAGGGACAGGGGGCCTACAATGAGCAGTTCTTC.

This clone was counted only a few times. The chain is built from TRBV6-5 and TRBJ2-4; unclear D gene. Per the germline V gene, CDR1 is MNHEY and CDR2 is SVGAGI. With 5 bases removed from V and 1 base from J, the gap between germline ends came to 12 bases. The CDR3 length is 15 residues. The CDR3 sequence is CASSLGQKAKNIQYF. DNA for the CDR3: TGTGCCAGCAGTCTTGGGCAGAAGGCCAAAAACATTCAGTACTTC.

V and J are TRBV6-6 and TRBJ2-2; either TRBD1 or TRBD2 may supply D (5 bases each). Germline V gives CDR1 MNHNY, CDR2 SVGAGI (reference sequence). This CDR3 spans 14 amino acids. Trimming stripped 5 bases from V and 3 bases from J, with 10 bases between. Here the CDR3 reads CASSRDHYTGELFF. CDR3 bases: TGTGCCAGCAGTCGGGACCACTACACCGGGGAGCTGTTTTTT.

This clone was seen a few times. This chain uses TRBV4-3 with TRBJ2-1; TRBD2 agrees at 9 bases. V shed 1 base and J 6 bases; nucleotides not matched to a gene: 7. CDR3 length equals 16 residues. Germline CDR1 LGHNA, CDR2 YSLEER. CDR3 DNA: TGCGCCAGCAGCCAAGGACGGCTAGCGGGATCCAATGAGCAGTTCTTC. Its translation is CASSQGRLAGSNEQFF.

Here the CDR3 DNA reads TGTGCCAGCTCACCCTACTGGGTGAGAGCAGATACGCAGTATTTT. This encodes CASSPYWVRADTQYF. This chain connects TRBV18 to TRBJ2-3; no firm D call. Germline CDR1 and CDR2: KGHSH and LQKENI. CDR3 length: 15 residues. The germline V and J ends were trimmed by 3 bases and 4 bases, with 14 bases remaining between them.

The DNA of the CDR3 is TGCGCCAGCAGCCCCGGACAGGGGGCGGGGGGCTACACCTTC. This translates into CASSPGQGAGGYTF. The rearrangement joins TRBV5-1 to TRBJ1-2, with 11 bases aligning to TRBD1. Germline V gene data show CDR1 as SGHRS and CDR2 as YFSETQ. The V segment lost 4 bases and the J segment 8 bases; nucleotides outside the gene matches: 7. The CDR3 loop spans 14 amino acids.